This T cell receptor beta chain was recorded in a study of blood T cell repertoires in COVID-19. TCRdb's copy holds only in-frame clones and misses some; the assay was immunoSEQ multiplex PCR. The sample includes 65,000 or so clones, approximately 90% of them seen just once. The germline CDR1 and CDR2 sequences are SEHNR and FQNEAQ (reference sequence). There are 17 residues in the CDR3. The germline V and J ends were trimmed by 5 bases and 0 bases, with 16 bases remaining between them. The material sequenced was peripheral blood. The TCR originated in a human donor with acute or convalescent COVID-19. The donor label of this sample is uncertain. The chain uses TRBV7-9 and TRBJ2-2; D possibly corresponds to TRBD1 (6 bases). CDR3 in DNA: TGTGCCAGCAGCACATCCTGGGGGCCCTCGAACACCGGGGAGCTGTTTTTT. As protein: CASSTSWGPSNTGELFF.